These T cell receptor beta chains were read from a single sample in a study of T cell responses to AZD1222 COVID-19 vaccine. Sequencing used immunoSEQ multiplex PCR; TCRdb keeps in-frame clones, though not all of them. This sample has 80,000 or so clones, with roughly 80% found just once. The sample in question was peripheral blood, obtained 28 days after the second dose of the MenACWY control vaccine. These receptors were collected from an adult who received the MenACWY meningococcal vaccine as a control. CDR3s include the opening cysteine and the closing phenylalanine or tryptophan. The size field is filled for only some rows; it gives once, few, many or a size class.

CDR3: CASSELGGYTF
size: -
V: TRBV6-1
J: TRBJ1-2

CDR3: CASSPFRGLRPYEQYF
size: -
V: TRBV19
J: TRBJ2-7

CDR3: CASKDSATGELFF
size: -
V: TRBV2
J: TRBJ2-2

CDR3: CASTTGQGHYGYTF
size: -
V: TRBV19
J: TRBJ1-2

CDR3: CASSQQGNCESNYGYTF
size: -
V: TRBV21-1
J: TRBJ1-2

CDR3: CASSSGLATGELFF
size: -
V: TRBV28
J: TRBJ2-2

CDR3: CASSQTRNSPLHF
size: -
V: TRBV3-1/TRBV3-2
J: TRBJ1-6

CDR3: CATSPTQISYEQYF
size: -
V: TRBV10-3
J: TRBJ2-7

CDR3: CASSQGLGATDTQYF
size: -
V: TRBV11-2
J: TRBJ2-3

CDR3: CASSALDSNQPQHF
size: -
V: TRBV2
J: TRBJ1-5

CDR3: CASSVTSGVGDTQYF
size: few
V: TRBV5-4
J: TRBJ2-3

CDR3: CASSSLGGRNGELFF
size: -
V: TRBV5-1
J: TRBJ2-2

CDR3: CASSQEGPREGQFF
size: -
V: TRBV4-2
J: TRBJ2-1

CDR3: CSAAGSKGYTF
size: -
V: TRBV20-1
J: TRBJ1-2

CDR3: CATSDPTIQGDEQFF
size: -
V: TRBV24-1
J: TRBJ2-1

CDR3: CASSVTGRDEKLFF
size: -
V: TRBV2
J: TRBJ1-4

CDR3: CASSLGGYYGYTF
size: -
V: TRBV11-2
J: TRBJ1-2

CDR3: CASSIWGTNEQFF
size: few
V: TRBV3-1/TRBV3-2
J: TRBJ2-1

CDR3: CASSPTGTGGWTDTQYF
size: -
V: TRBV18
J: TRBJ2-3

CDR3: CASSSGTNTGELFF
size: -
V: TRBV6-5
J: TRBJ2-2

CDR3: CATSRQVQETQYF
size: -
V: TRBV15
J: TRBJ2-5

CDR3: CASSPGTGGNEKLFF
size: -
V: TRBV13
J: TRBJ1-4

CDR3: CAISGNTNTEAFF
size: -
V: TRBV10-3
J: TRBJ1-1

CDR3: CATLGGGYNEQFF
size: -
V: TRBV2
J: TRBJ2-1

CDR3: CASSFIQANYGYTF
size: once
V: TRBV28
J: TRBJ1-2

CDR3: CASSLGSGNTGELFF
size: -
V: TRBV5-1
J: TRBJ2-2

CDR3: CASSYGSSAAQFF
size: few
V: TRBV6-5
J: TRBJ2-1

CDR3: CASSLVLAGAGEQFF
size: -
V: TRBV5-1
J: TRBJ2-1

CDR3: CASSEAQWTSGSVGEQFF
size: -
V: TRBV6-1
J: TRBJ2-1

CDR3: CATSRIPPGLAGHSYNEQFF
size: -
V: TRBV15
J: TRBJ2-1

CDR3: CASSYSGAPGNTIYF
size: -
V: TRBV6-5
J: TRBJ1-3

CDR3: CASSLIWTPQETQYF
size: once
V: TRBV7-2
J: TRBJ2-5

CDR3: CASSIYGLASTDTQYF
size: -
V: TRBV7-8
J: TRBJ2-3

CDR3: CASTMTGVGQPQHF
size: -
V: TRBV28
J: TRBJ1-5

CDR3: CASSLKATGRDYGYTF
size: -
V: TRBV5-6
J: TRBJ1-2

CDR3: CASSYNAQLQKGKLFF
size: -
V: TRBV6-2/TRBV6-3
J: TRBJ1-4

CDR3: CASSATGTGVHGYTF
size: few
V: TRBV5-1
J: TRBJ1-2

CDR3: CAWETVGGYTF
size: -
V: TRBV30
J: TRBJ1-2

CDR3: CASRLGVEAFF
size: once
V: TRBV5-1
J: TRBJ1-1

CDR3: CASSLTGAGAFF
size: -
V: TRBV12-3/TRBV12-4
J: TRBJ1-1

CDR3: CASSTRAGQYF
size: -
V: TRBV21-1
J: TRBJ2-7

CDR3: CASREYIDTQYF
size: -
V: TRBV11-3
J: TRBJ2-3

CDR3: CASSSTGAVSDTQYF
size: -
V: TRBV11-3
J: TRBJ2-3

CDR3: CASRPTGTSNTDTQYF
size: -
V: TRBV7-8
J: TRBJ2-3

CDR3: CASSPILGTEAFF
size: -
V: TRBV7-3
J: TRBJ1-1

CDR3: CASSRDGGAADTQYF
size: -
V: TRBV5-4
J: TRBJ2-3

CDR3: CASSLRGSAEAFF
size: -
V: TRBV5-5
J: TRBJ1-1

CDR3: CSASPGQGVNYEQYF
size: few
V: TRBV20-1
J: TRBJ2-7

CDR3: CAISEVPGSNTGELFF
size: -
V: TRBV10-3
J: TRBJ2-2

CDR3: CASRQDSQLEAFF
size: many
V: TRBV2
J: TRBJ1-1

CDR3: CASLDRSTDTQYF
size: -
V: TRBV28
J: TRBJ2-3

CDR3: CASSEEGTPNEKLFF
size: -
V: TRBV2
J: TRBJ1-4

CDR3: CAWSTGYGTEAFF
size: -
V: TRBV30
J: TRBJ1-1

CDR3: CASSDSGQGNQPQHF
size: -
V: TRBV6-4
J: TRBJ1-5